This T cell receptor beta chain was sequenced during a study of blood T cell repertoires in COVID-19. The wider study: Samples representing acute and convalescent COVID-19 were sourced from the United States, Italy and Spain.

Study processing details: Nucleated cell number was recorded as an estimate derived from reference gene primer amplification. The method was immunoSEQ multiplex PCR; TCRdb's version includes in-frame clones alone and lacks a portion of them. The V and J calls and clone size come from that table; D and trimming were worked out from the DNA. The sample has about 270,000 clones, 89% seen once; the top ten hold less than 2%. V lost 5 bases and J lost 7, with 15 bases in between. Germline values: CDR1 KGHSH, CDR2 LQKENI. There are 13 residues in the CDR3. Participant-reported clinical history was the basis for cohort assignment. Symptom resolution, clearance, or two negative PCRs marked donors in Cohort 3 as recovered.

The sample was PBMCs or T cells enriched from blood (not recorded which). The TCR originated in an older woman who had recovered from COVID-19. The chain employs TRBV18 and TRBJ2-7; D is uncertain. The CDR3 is CASSKETSREQYF. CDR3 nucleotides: TGTGCCAGCTCAAAAGAAACCTCTCGGGAGCAGTACTTC.